What follows are 25 T cell receptor beta chains derived from one specimen sequenced in a study of blood T cell repertoires in COVID-19. This table comes from immunoSEQ multiplex PCR, and its TCRdb copy is limited to in-frame clones, with some not included. The repertoire consists of roughly 290,000 clones, with 75% to 90% occurring once and the leading ten covering 2.1%. The sequenced material came from peripheral blood. The receptors stem from a woman aged 25 to 39 who had recovered from COVID-19.

This clone was seen a handful of times. The genes are TRBV12-3 or TRBV12-4 and TRBJ2-2, with D unresolved. Trimming took off 2 bases at V and 6 bases at J, with 7 bases between the two ends. The CDR3 length is 13 residues. The CDR3 DNA follows: TGTGCCAGCAGTTTATACCGGGCCGGGGAGCTGTTTTTT. As protein: CASSLYRAGELFF.

This sequence joins TRBV4-2 and TRBJ2-5; TRBD2 aligns across 9 bases. With 2 bases clipped from V and 7 bases from J, the junction kept 14 bases outside the gene matches. The CDR3 runs to 17 residues. The germline CDR1 and CDR2 sequences are LGHNA and YNFKEQ. The CDR3: CASSQTVGAGGLGTQYF. CDR3 bases: TGTGCCAGCAGCCAAACCGTCGGAGCGGGAGGATTAGGGACCCAGTACTTC.

V gene TRBV11-2 combines with J gene TRBJ2-3, with 8 positions matching TRBD2. The junction had 4 bases not matched to a gene; V was cut back by 5 bases and J by 3 bases. Germline CDR1 SGHAT, CDR2 FQNNGV. This CDR3 region has 14 residues. CDR3 in amino acids: CASSLSGSTDTQYF. CDR3 coding DNA: TGTGCCAGCAGCCTGAGCGGGAGTACAGATACGCAGTATTTT.

V gene TRBV19 combines with J gene TRBJ2-7, with 7 positions matching TRBD1. Trimming removed 5 bases from V and 5 bases from J; junction bases left unmatched: 6. This CDR3 is 13 amino acids long. CDR1 is LNHDA and CDR2 is SQIVND in the germline V gene (reference sequence). The CDR3 DNA follows: TGTGCCAGTAGTGCAACGACAGGGAACGAGCAGTACTTC. Translated, it gives CASSATTGNEQYF.

Only one count was recorded for this clone. The genes are TRBV11-2 and TRBJ2-7, with D possibly being TRBD1 (6 bases). Trimming stripped 3 bases from V and 5 bases from J, with 20 bases between. CDR1 is SGHAT, CDR2 FQNNGV, per germline. The CDR3 sequence is 16 residues long. CDR3 amino acids: CASSFRVSRTVHEQYF. The CDR3 nucleotides are TGTGCCAGCAGCTTCAGAGTCAGCAGGACAGTCCACGAGCAGTACTTC.

The chain combines TRBV28 with TRBJ1-5, with a weak D call TRBD1 (5 bases). The CDR3 is 16 amino acids. Germline V lookup: CDR1 MDHEN, CDR2 SYDVKM. The germline V and J ends were trimmed by 3 bases and 3 bases, with 15 bases remaining between them. The CDR3 DNA reads TGTGCCAGCAGTTTCCGGTACAGGCGTCCCAATCAGCCCCAGCATTTT. It encodes CASSFRYRRPNQPQHF.

The chain couples TRBV5-8 to TRBJ2-5; a weak D match, TRBD2 (6 bases). Germline lookup yields CDR1 SGHTS and CDR2 YDEGEE. The CDR3 is 15 residues long. V was shortened by 0 bases and J by 4 bases, with 13 bases between the two germline ends. The CDR3 DNA sequence: TGTGCCAGCAGCTTGGGAGGGAGGCAGGGAGAGACCCAGTACTTC. Translated, it gives CASSLGGRQGETQYF.

The chain joins TRBV4-1 to TRBJ1-1, with D possibly being TRBD1 (6 bases). CDR1 is MGHRA, CDR2 YSYEKL, per germline. Trimming left V 3 bases short and J 1 base short, with 6 bases between. The CDR3 is 13 amino acids. The CDR3 bases are TGCGCCAGCAGCCAGGGACAGAACACTGAAGCTTTCTTT. This sequence encodes CASSQGQNTEAFF.

V usage is TRBV27 and J usage is TRBJ2-3; TRBD2 matches 11 bases. The CDR3 is 15 amino acids. V shed 8 bases and J 0 bases; nucleotides not matched to a gene: 4. Germline V gene lookup returns CDR1 MNHEY and CDR2 SMNVEV (reference sequence). The CDR3 nucleotides read TGTGCCAGCGCTGGGACTAGCGGAAGCACAGATACGCAGTATTTT. It encodes CASAGTSGSTDTQYF.

J is TRBJ2-2 and V is TRBV4-3, with 8 bases aligning to TRBD2. The germline V gene encodes CDR1 LGHNA and CDR2 YSLEER. The CDR3 is 18 residues long. V dropped 0 bases and J dropped 1; count of bases not matched to a gene: 7. CDR3 sequence: CASSQDLGSGMNTGELFF. The CDR3 DNA is TGCGCCAGCAGCCAAGATCTGGGTAGCGGGATGAACACCGGGGAGCTGTTTTTT.

V usage is TRBV19 and J usage is TRBJ2-3; 10 bases line up with TRBD2. Germline CDR1 reads LNHDA; CDR2 reads SQIVND (reference sequence). The CDR3 contains 14 residues. J lost 6 bases, V lost 9 bases, and 9 bases had no gene match. This CDR3 is CASSGGAWRDTQYF. Written as DNA, the CDR3 is TGTGCCAGCAGCGGGGGGGCCTGGAGGGATACGCAGTATTTT.

This clone was found once. V gene TRBV7-8 combines with J gene TRBJ2-3; no firm D call. This CDR3 comprises 14 residues. V was cut by 8 bases and J by 4 bases, with 16 bases left in between. CDR1 and CDR2 (germline): SGHVS, FQNEAQ. The CDR3: CASGNRNPPDTQYF. For the CDR3, the DNA is TGTGCCAGCGGAAACAGAAACCCCCCAGATACGCAGTATTTT.

The chain is built from TRBV5-3 and TRBJ1-1, with D uncertain. TRBV5-3 counts as an open reading frame of uncertain function. The CDR3 runs to 14 residues. Trimming took 1 base from V and 12 from J, leaving 19 bases between them. CDR3 DNA: TGTGCCAGAAGCTTGATTGCGGGTGAAAGTAGGACTTTCTTT. Protein: CARSLIAGESRTFF.

In the case of this clone: A much larger clone sits a single nucleotide away, making a read error possible. V usage is TRBV7-2 and J usage is TRBJ2-2; no reliable D call. This CDR3 contains 13 residues. Germline loops: CDR1 SGHTA, CDR2 FQGNSA. V lost 1 base and J lost 6, with 6 bases in between. CDR3 loop: CASSLGAPGELFF. CDR3 bases: TGTGCCAGCAGCTTAGGAGCCCCCGGGGAGCTGTTTTTT. The variable domain in full, with the rest retrieved from reference TRBV7-2 and TRBJ2-2, is GAGVSQSPSNKVTEKGKDVELRCDPISGHTALYWYRQSLGQGLEFLIYFQGNSAPDKSGLPSDRFSAERTGGSVSTLTIQRTQQEDSAVYLCASSLGAPGELFFGEGSRLTVL.

This clone has a single count. The chain links TRBV20-1 to TRBJ1-1; D is unclear. V lost 3 bases and J 5 bases, leaving 7 bases between the germline ends. The CDR3 covers 11 residues. Germline V gene sequence: CDR1 DFQATT, CDR2 SNEGSKA (reference sequence). The CDR3 DNA sequence: TGCAGTGCTAGGGGCAGAACTGAAGCTTTCTTT. It codes for CSARGRTEAFF.

This rearrangement joins TRBV4-3 to TRBJ2-1; 11 bases are a match to TRBD1. V was clipped by 2 bases and J by 5 bases; unmatched bases: 8. The CDR3 loop spans 17 amino acids. Germline assignment: CDR1 LGHNA and CDR2 YSLEER. CDR3 residues: CASSQMTGGQGDNEQFF. CDR3 DNA sequence: TGCGCCAGCAGCCAAATGACCGGGGGACAGGGGGACAATGAGCAGTTCTTC.

This chain uses TRBV10-3 with TRBJ2-5, with a weak D call TRBD2 (6 bases). The CDR3 contains 14 residues. Trimming took 4 bases from V and 5 from J, leaving 14 bases between them. Per germline, CDR1 ENHRY and CDR2 SYGVKD. The CDR3 DNA reads TGTGCCATCAGTGTAATTCGGGGGACGGAGACCCAGTACTTC. Amino acids: CAISVIRGTETQYF.

This rearrangement joins TRBV7-9 to TRBJ2-7, with D possibly matching TRBD1 (6 bases). This CDR3 spans 15 amino acids. V lost 2 bases and J lost 3, with 14 bases in between. Looked up from germline, CDR1 is SEHNR and CDR2 is FQNEAQ (reference sequence). The CDR3 spells CASSLFVGQNYEQYF. DNA for the CDR3: TGTGCCAGCAGCTTATTTGTCGGACAGAACTACGAGCAGTACTTC.

The chain couples TRBV5-1 to TRBJ2-7; TRBD1 matches at 7 bases. The V and J ends lost 1 base and 3 bases, in that order; junction bases with no gene match: 7. This CDR3 is built from 15 residues. The germline V gene encodes CDR1 SGHRS and CDR2 YFSETQ. CDR3 in DNA: TGCGCCAGCAGCTTGACCTCAGGGGGTTTCTACGAGCAGTACTTC. This gives the protein CASSLTSGGFYEQYF.

The rearrangement joins TRBV2 to TRBJ2-3, with 14 bases that match TRBD2. There are 15 residues in the CDR3. V gave up 8 bases and J gave up 3 bases; unmatched junction bases: 4. The V gene's germline CDR1 is SNHLY and CDR2 FYNNEI. The CDR3 region is CASGGLAGATDTQYF. In nucleotides, the CDR3 is TGTGCCAGCGGGGGACTAGCGGGGGCAACAGATACGCAGTATTTT.

This chain joins TRBV3-1 (or the pseudogene TRBV3-2) and TRBJ2-1; TRBD2 matches at 13 bases. Germline V gives CDR1 LGHDT, CDR2 YNNKEL (reference sequence). The CDR3 has 15 residues. Trimming removed 1 base from V and 7 bases from J; junction bases left unmatched: 1. The CDR3 reads CASSQGGLAGNEQFF. In nucleotides, the CDR3 is TGTGCCAGCAGCCAAGGGGGACTAGCGGGAAATGAGCAGTTCTTC.

The chain recombines TRBV10-2 with TRBJ2-2, with no clear D. Per germline, CDR1 WSHSY and CDR2 SAAADI. This CDR3 spans 12 amino acids. The germline V and J ends were trimmed by 3 bases and 7 bases, with 6 bases remaining between them. The CDR3 DNA sequence: TGCGCCAGCAGTGACCGCGGCGGGGAGCTGTTTTTT. Translation: CASSDRGGELFF.

The CDR3 region has the DNA TGCGCCAGCAGCACCACAACAGGTCGTATGGGTGAGACCCAGTACTTC. The encoded protein is CASSTTTGRMGETQYF. This chain links TRBV5-1 with TRBJ2-5, with D possibly matching TRBD1 (5 bases). Trimming shortened V by 4 bases and J by 5 bases, and 21 bases separated the two germline ends. The length of the CDR3 is 16 residues. Germline V gene sequence: CDR1 SGHRS, CDR2 YFSETQ. The variable domain in full, completed from reference TRBV5-1 and TRBJ2-5, reads KAGVTQTPRYLIKTRGQQVTLSCSPISGHRSVSWYQQTPGQGLQFLFEYFSETQRNKGNFPGRFSGRQFSNSRSEMNVSTLELGDSALYLCASSTTTGRMGETQYFGPGTRLLVL.

This chain joins TRBV15 and TRBJ1-2, with D perhaps matching TRBD1 (5 bases). V lost 0 bases and J 4 bases, leaving 12 bases between the germline ends. The CDR3 loop spans 15 amino acids. Germline lookup yields CDR1 LNHNV and CDR2 YYDKDF (reference sequence). CDR3 nucleotide sequence: TGTGCCACCAGCAGAGATATGGTCAGGGTCTATGGCTACACCTTC. Translated, it gives CATSRDMVRVYGYTF.

This clone was observed a single time. The J gene is TRBJ1-1, the V gene TRBV6-6, with TRBD1 matching over 11 bases. The CDR3 runs to 15 residues. Germline trimming cut 5 bases from V and 4 bases from J; bases unmatched to any gene: 6. CDR1 is MNHNY, CDR2 SVGAGI, per germline (reference sequence). CDR3 sequence (DNA): TGTGCCAGCAGTCGAAAGGGGACAGGGGGCACTGAAGCTTTCTTT. Translation gives CASSRKGTGGTEAFF.